One sample yielded the 18 T cell receptor beta chains listed below, sequenced in a study of human versus mouse CDR3 diversity and MHC coevolution. The repertoire was sequenced with immunoSEQ multiplex PCR; TCRdb's copy has only in-frame clones and lacks some. The sample has just under 60,000 clones; about 93% are singletons. Input material: naive CD4+ T cells from blood. Subset given: CD45RO-negative CD62L-positive naive CD4 T cells. These receptors were collected from a person aged 55 to 70 in good health.

The rearrangement joins TRBV6-5 to TRBJ1-5, with D possibly matching TRBD1 (5 bases). Trimming shortened V by 6 bases and J by 0 bases, and 12 bases separated the two germline ends. Germline assignment: CDR1 MNHEY and CDR2 SVGAGI. The CDR3 covers 15 residues. CDR3 residues: CASRGGRASNQPQHF. The CDR3 nucleotides are TGTGCCAGCAGGGGAGGCAGGGCTAGCAATCAGCCCCAGCATTTT.

This chain connects TRBV27 to TRBJ2-4, with 7 bases aligning to TRBD1. CDR1 and CDR2 (germline): MNHEY, SMNVEV (reference sequence). V trimming: 5 bases; J trimming: 12 bases; junction bases outside the gene matches: 7. This CDR3 comprises 12 residues. The CDR3 spells CASSQRQGTQYF. The DNA of the CDR3 is TGTGCCAGCAGTCAAAGACAGGGAACTCAGTACTTC.

The rearrangement uses TRBV7-9 and TRBJ2-1; 9 nucleotides line up with TRBD2. J lost 5 bases, V lost 1 base, and 3 bases had no gene match. The CDR3 is made up of 15 amino acids. Germline V CDR1 and CDR2: SEHNR, FQNEAQ (reference sequence). This CDR3 reads CASSLGREGHNEQFF. The CDR3 DNA reads TGTGCCAGCAGCTTAGGGCGGGAGGGGCACAATGAGCAGTTCTTC.

This chain joins TRBV18 and TRBJ2-2; D is uncertain. CDR1 KGHSH and CDR2 LQKENI come from the germline V gene. V lost 3 bases and J 5 bases, leaving 7 bases between the germline ends. There are 13 residues in the CDR3. CDR3 region: CASSPDITGELFF. Here the CDR3 DNA reads TGTGCCAGCTCACCTGACATAACCGGGGAGCTGTTTTTT.

The V gene is TRBV5-1, the J gene TRBJ2-3; 11 bases map to TRBD2. Looked up from germline, CDR1 is SGHRS and CDR2 is YFSETQ. The CDR3 covers 18 residues. The junction had 13 bases not matched to a gene; V was cut back by 0 bases and J by 7 bases. DNA of the CDR3: TGCGCCAGCAGCTTGGCCGCCCCGACTAGCGGGAATCATAATACGCAGTATTTT. Protein: CASSLAAPTSGNHNTQYF.

The CDR3 nucleotides read TGTGCCAGCAGTTACGGGGAGGGACATGGCTACACCTTC. Translated: CASSYGEGHGYTF. J is TRBJ1-2 and V is TRBV6-5, with TRBD1 as a possible D gene (5 bases). Germline assignment: CDR1 MNHEY and CDR2 SVGAGI. Trimming removed 2 bases at V and 6 bases at J, with 10 bases between. The CDR3 runs 13 residues.

The genes are TRBV6-5 and TRBJ2-5; no clear D gene. The germline V and J ends were trimmed by 5 bases and 6 bases, with 13 bases remaining between them. Germline loops: CDR1 MNHEY, CDR2 SVGAGI. CDR3 size: 13 residues. The CDR3 sequence is CASSLPALQTQYF. The CDR3 coding sequence is TGTGCCAGCAGTCTCCCAGCGCTACAGACCCAGTACTTC.

The chain uses TRBV7-6 and TRBJ2-1, with D possibly TRBD2 on 7 matching bases. Germline CDR1 reads SGHVS; CDR2 reads FNYEAQ. V was clipped by 5 bases and J by 5 bases, with 19 bases between them. CDR3 length equals 16 residues. In nucleotides, the CDR3 is TGTGCCAGCAGCGATGGCGGGGGCGGTCAGGACAATGAGCAGTTCTTC. This gives the protein CASSDGGGGQDNEQFF.

The chain links TRBV10-1 to TRBJ2-1; 8 bases line up with TRBD2. Germline V gene data show CDR1 as WNHNN and CDR2 as SYGVQD (reference sequence). V lost 4 bases to trimming and J lost 0 bases; unmatched junction nucleotides: 2. The CDR3 is 15 residues long. Here the CDR3 DNA reads TGCGCCAGCAGTGGGGCGGGAGGCTCCTACAATGAGCAGTTCTTC. It codes for CASSGAGGSYNEQFF.

In this sample, this clone turned up a few times. V and J are TRBV10-2 and TRBJ1-5; D gene ambiguous. V shed 3 bases and J shed 0 bases, with 12 bases lying between them. CDR3 size: 16 residues. Germline assignment: CDR1 WSHSY and CDR2 SAAADI. The CDR3 is CASSDLGSHSNQPQHF. The DNA of the CDR3 is TGCGCCAGCAGTGACTTGGGCAGCCATAGCAATCAGCCCCAGCATTTT.

This chain joins TRBV19 and TRBJ2-3; possible D gene TRBD2, 5 bases. V lost 6 bases and J lost 0, with 13 bases in between. This CDR3 has 15 residues. From germline, CDR1 is LNHDA and CDR2 SQIVND (reference sequence). Here the CDR3 DNA reads TGTGCCAGTAGCCTGTCGCGGGTGAGCACAGATACGCAGTATTTT. This translates into CASSLSRVSTDTQYF.

The chain couples TRBV6-5 to TRBJ2-7, with D possibly being TRBD1 (6 bases). The CDR3 has 14 residues. Germline V gene lookup returns CDR1 MNHEY and CDR2 SVGAGI. The V gene lost 10 bases and the J gene lost 6 bases, with 22 bases spanning the gap. CDR3 protein: CAISEAAGESEQYF. The CDR3 DNA follows: TGTGCCATCTCTGAGGCCGCAGGGGAGTCCGAGCAGTACTTC.

This chain joins TRBV9 and TRBJ2-7, with 10 bases matching TRBD2. After removal of 0 bases from V and 7 bases from J, the junction contained 1 base not matched to a gene. Germline CDR1 SGDLS, CDR2 YYNGEE. CDR3 length: 13 residues. CDR3 loop: CASSVELAGEQYF. The CDR3 nucleotides are TGTGCCAGCAGCGTAGAACTAGCGGGGGAGCAGTACTTC.

The chain recombines TRBV5-4 with TRBJ2-7; 12 positions match TRBD2. V was pared by 2 bases and J by 2 bases, with 5 bases of the junction left unmatched. This CDR3 region has 16 residues. Germline CDR1 and CDR2: SGHNT and YYREEE (reference sequence). The CDR3 region is CASSLKTSGSAYEQYF. The CDR3 nucleotides are TGTGCCAGCAGCTTAAAGACTAGCGGGAGCGCCTACGAGCAGTACTTC. Full variable domain (rest looked up from reference TRBV5-4 and TRBJ2-7): ETGVTQSPTHLIKTRGQQVTLRCSSQSGHNTVSWYQQALGQGPQFIFQYYREEENGRGNFPPRFSGLQFPNYSSELNVNALELDDSALYLCASSLKTSGSAYEQYFGPGTRLTVT.

This clone was observed once. The rearrangement links TRBV11-3 to TRBJ2-7; the match to TRBD1 covers 10 bases. Germline CDR1 reads SGHNT; CDR2 reads YENEEA. The V gene end was trimmed by 5 bases and the J gene end by 4 bases; junction bases not matched to a gene: 8. The CDR3 has 15 amino acids. The chain's CDR3 is CASSPRDRGFYEQYF. In DNA, the CDR3 is TGTGCCAGCAGCCCCCGGGACAGGGGTTTTTACGAGCAGTACTTC.

This clone was counted a few times. The chain links TRBV19 to TRBJ1-3; 7 bases line up with TRBD1. Germline V gene lookup returns CDR1 LNHDA and CDR2 SQIVND (reference sequence). The J segment lost 3 bases and the V segment lost 5 bases, leaving 10 bases of the junction unmatched. The CDR3 length is 16 residues. The DNA of the CDR3 is TGTGCCAGTAGTTCGCGACAGGGCCCCTATGGAAACACCATATATTTT. Translation gives CASSSRQGPYGNTIYF.

The chain has TRBV5-4 and TRBJ1-2; no clear D. The CDR3 loop spans 15 amino acids. Trimming left V 4 bases short and J 1 base short, with 14 bases between. The germline CDR1 and CDR2 sequences are SGHNT and YYREEE (reference sequence). The CDR3 DNA is TGTGCCAGCAGCCTATATAGGACTGATAACTATGGCTACACCTTC. Its protein is CASSLYRTDNYGYTF.

A single count supports this clone. The chain is built from TRBV18 and TRBJ1-3; D is possibly TRBD1 (6 bases). Germline assignment: CDR1 KGHSH and CDR2 LQKENI. The V and J ends lost 3 bases and 0 bases respectively, with 12 bases between them. The CDR3 runs to 16 residues. CDR3 nucleotide sequence: TGTGCCAGCTCACCGGCGGACAGTAACTCTGGAAACACCATATATTTT. This translates into CASSPADSNSGNTIYF.